The 23 T cell receptor beta chains below were found in one sample sequenced in a study of blood T cell repertoires in COVID-19. The repertoire was sequenced with immunoSEQ multiplex PCR; TCRdb's copy has only in-frame clones and lacks some. The sample lists more than 150,000 clones, roughly four fifths occurring once. Sequenced input: peripheral blood. The receptors stem from a woman at least 80 years old with COVID-19, enrolled during active disease.

The V and J genes are TRBV24-1 and TRBJ2-3; no reliable D call. The CDR3 loop spans 12 amino acids. Germline CDR1 and CDR2: KGHDR and SFDVKD. V lost 5 bases and J lost 6, with 8 bases in between. The CDR3 is CATSATTDTQYF. The CDR3 nucleotides are TGTGCCACCAGTGCCACTACGGATACGCAGTATTTT.

The chain couples TRBV5-4 to TRBJ1-1, with 9 positions matching TRBD1. The CDR3 sequence is 14 residues long. Germline V gene data show CDR1 as SGHNT and CDR2 as YYREEE (reference sequence). With V trimmed by 3 bases and J by 10 bases, 10 bases remained unmatched. CDR3 nucleotides: TGTGCCAGCAGCTCAATTCTACAGGGGGCCGGAGCTTTCTTT. It encodes CASSSILQGAGAFF. Looking up the rest from reference TRBV5-4 and TRBJ1-1 gives the full variable domain: ETGVTQSPTHLIKTRGQQVTLRCSSQSGHNTVSWYQQALGQGPQFIFQYYREEENGRGNFPPRFSGLQFPNYSSELNVNALELDDSALYLCASSSILQGAGAFFGQGTRLTVV.

This clone showed up just once. This chain connects TRBV19 to TRBJ2-1, with TRBD2 matching 7 bases. The trim removed 6 bases at V and 13 bases at J, leaving 12 bases unmatched. Per the germline V gene, CDR1 is LNHDA and CDR2 is SQIVND (reference sequence). This CDR3 contains 13 residues. CDR3 in amino acids: CASRNLGTTNQFF. In DNA form, the CDR3 reads TGTGCCAGTAGAAACCTCGGGACTACCAACCAGTTCTTC. Using reference TRBV19 and TRBJ2-1 for the parts outside the CDR3, the full variable domain is DGGITQSPKYLFRKEGQNVTLSCEQNLNHDAMYWYRQDPGQGLRLIYYSQIVNDFQKGDIAEGYSVSREKKESFPLTVTSAQKNPTAFYLCASRNLGTTNQFFGPGTRLTVL.

This clone was found many times. V is TRBV6-6 and J is TRBJ1-2; D is possibly TRBD1 (6 bases). The CDR3 covers 15 residues. Trimming removed 0 bases at V and 8 bases at J, with 16 bases between. CDR1 and CDR2 (germline): MNHNY, SVGAGI (reference sequence). In nucleotides, the CDR3 is TGTGCCAGCAGTTACTCTTTAGGGGGGGGCGGAGGCTACACCTTC. This codes for CASSYSLGGGGGYTF.

This clone was detected only once. The chain recombines TRBV5-6 with TRBJ2-7, with 7 bases aligning to TRBD1. The CDR3 loop spans 14 amino acids. The junction had 2 bases not matched to a gene; V was cut back by 2 bases and J by 0 bases. Germline loops: CDR1 SGHDT, CDR2 YYEEEE. The CDR3 spells CASSFGTASYEQYF. The CDR3 DNA sequence: TGTGCCAGCAGCTTCGGGACAGCCTCCTACGAGCAGTACTTC.

In this sample, this clone turned up a few times. V and J are TRBV7-2 and TRBJ1-2; 7 bases line up with TRBD1. CDR3 size: 14 residues. Germline lookup yields CDR1 SGHTA and CDR2 FQGNSA. Germline trimming cut 3 bases from V and 7 bases from J; bases unmatched to any gene: 8. Written as DNA, the CDR3 is TGTGCCAGCAGCTTTCCGGGACAGTTGAGTGGCTACACCTTC. This sequence encodes CASSFPGQLSGYTF.

The CDR3 DNA follows: TGTGCCACCCGTACGGACAGGGGGGACACTGAAGCTTTCTTT. This codes for CATRTDRGDTEAFF. This chain connects TRBV10-3 to TRBJ1-1, with TRBD1 matching over 10 bases. The CDR3 totals 14 residues. Germline CDR1 ENHRY, CDR2 SYGVKD. The V gene end was trimmed by 10 bases and the J gene end by 3 bases; junction bases not matched to a gene: 8.

This clone is a singleton in its sample. CDR3 amino acids: CASSLDGTVNEQYF. DNA for the CDR3: TGTGCCAGCAGCTTGGACGGGACAGTCAACGAGCAGTACTTC. The rearrangement uses TRBV7-8 and TRBJ2-7, with 7 bases identical to TRBD1. Germline V gene data show CDR1 as SGHVS and CDR2 as FQNEAQ. CDR3 length equals 14 residues. After removal of 3 bases from V and 5 bases from J, the junction contained 7 bases not matched to a gene.

This clone was detected only a few times. The rearrangement uses TRBV5-4 and TRBJ2-5; 9 bases align to TRBD2. Germline loops: CDR1 SGHNT, CDR2 YYREEE (reference sequence). This CDR3 is built from 14 residues. V shed 5 bases and J 3 bases; nucleotides not matched to a gene: 5. CDR3: CASRAGLAEETQYF. CDR3 bases: TGTGCCAGCAGGGCGGGACTAGCAGAAGAGACCCAGTACTTC.

The gene calls are TRBV11-2 and TRBJ1-2; 8 positions match TRBD1. After removal of 1 base from V and 4 bases from J, the junction contained 2 bases not matched to a gene. Looked up from germline, CDR1 is SGHAT and CDR2 is FQNNGV. This CDR3 has 14 amino acids. CDR3 loop: CASSLVGTGYGYTF. CDR3 sequence (DNA): TGTGCCAGCAGCTTAGTCGGGACAGGCTATGGCTACACCTTC.

V is TRBV13 and J is TRBJ1-1, with TRBD1 matching over 7 bases. Per the germline V gene, CDR1 is PRHDT and CDR2 is FYEKMQ (reference sequence). After removal of 1 base from V and 0 bases from J, the junction contained 11 bases not matched to a gene. The CDR3 extends over 18 amino acids. The DNA of the CDR3 is TGTGCCAGCAGCTTAGATCAGGGGACAGTACGAATGAACACTGAAGCTTTCTTT. This gives the protein CASSLDQGTVRMNTEAFF.

This chain connects TRBV11-2 to TRBJ2-3; D not certain. The V end lost 3 bases, the J end lost 8 bases, and 12 bases lay between the germline ends. The germline CDR1 and CDR2 sequences are SGHAT and FQNNGV. CDR3 size: 13 residues. CDR3 sequence: CASSFQPQATQYF. In nucleotides, the CDR3 is TGTGCCAGCAGCTTTCAACCTCAAGCTACGCAGTATTTT.

The chain recombines TRBV27 with TRBJ1-6; 9 positions agree with TRBD1. This CDR3 is built from 16 residues. CDR1 and CDR2 (germline): MNHEY, SMNVEV (reference sequence). The V gene end was trimmed by 3 bases and the J gene end by 8 bases; junction bases not matched to a gene: 8. The DNA of the CDR3 is TGTGCCAGCAGTTTCAAGCCCGGACAGGGGCATTCACCCCTCCACTTT. Translated, it gives CASSFKPGQGHSPLHF.

This sequence joins TRBV5-1 and TRBJ2-5; the match to TRBD1 covers 10 bases. Germline-derived CDR1 and CDR2 are SGHRS and YFSETQ. This CDR3 has 18 amino acids. Unmatched junction bases numbered 13, after V lost 4 bases and J lost 1 base. The CDR3 protein is CASSTRPPGQGFQETQYF. In nucleotides, the CDR3 is TGCGCCAGCAGCACCAGACCACCGGGACAGGGGTTCCAAGAGACCCAGTACTTC. The complete variable domain, with remaining parts taken from reference TRBV5-1 and TRBJ2-5, reads KAGVTQTPRYLIKTRGQQVTLSCSPISGHRSVSWYQQTPGQGLQFLFEYFSETQRNKGNFPGRFSGRQFSNSRSEMNVSTLELGDSALYLCASSTRPPGQGFQETQYFGPGTRLLVL.

This clone was observed a single time. The chain employs TRBV5-5 and TRBJ1-5, with D unclear. CDR3 length: 15 amino acids. V lost 2 bases, J lost 0 bases, and 9 bases lay in between. Germline V lookup: CDR1 SGHKS, CDR2 YYEKEE (reference sequence). This chain's CDR3 is CASSFQSHSNQPQHF. In nucleotides, the CDR3 is TGTGCCAGCAGCTTTCAGTCCCATAGCAATCAGCCCCAGCATTTT.

V gene TRBV18 combines with J gene TRBJ1-5; TRBD1 agrees at 7 bases. Unmatched junction bases numbered 5, after V lost 4 bases and J lost 5 bases. Per the germline V gene, CDR1 is KGHSH and CDR2 is LQKENI. The CDR3 is made up of 14 amino acids. This chain's CDR3 is CASSRQGGDQPQHF. The CDR3 DNA is TGTGCCAGCTCACGACAGGGCGGGGATCAGCCCCAGCATTTT. Looking up the rest from reference TRBV18 and TRBJ1-5 gives the full variable domain: NAGVMQNPRHLVRRRGQEARLRCSPMKGHSHVYWYRQLPEEGLKFMVYLQKENIIDESGMPKERFSAEFPKEGPSILRIQQVVRGDSAAYFCASSRQGGDQPQHFGDGTRLSIL.

This clone was detected only a few times. The chain combines TRBV7-2 with TRBJ1-6, with a possible D match to TRBD1 (6 bases). Trimming left V 5 bases short and J 7 bases short, with 18 bases between. CDR1 and CDR2 from the germline V gene are SGHTA and FQGNSA. CDR3 length: 16 residues. The CDR3 DNA follows: TGTGCCAGCAGCCCTCAGGGGCGTCAAAAGAATTCACCCCTCCACTTT. As protein: CASSPQGRQKNSPLHF.

This clone has more than one count but fewer than ten. The chain combines TRBV7-8 with TRBJ1-2, with 7 bases that match TRBD1. With V trimmed by 0 bases and J by 5 bases, 9 bases remained unmatched. Germline assignment: CDR1 SGHVS and CDR2 FQNEAQ. This CDR3 has 16 amino acids. CDR3 in DNA: TGTGCCAGCAGCTTAGCGAGGGGGCCCAGCTCTTATGGCTACACCTTC. Translation gives CASSLARGPSSYGYTF.

The genes are TRBV5-1 and TRBJ2-1; 9 positions match TRBD2. Germline V gene lookup returns CDR1 SGHRS and CDR2 YFSETQ. Trimming took 4 bases from V and 0 from J; bases not matched to a gene: 5. CDR3 length equals 16 residues. CDR3: CASSPRTSASYNEQFF. CDR3 in DNA: TGCGCCAGCAGCCCAAGGACTAGCGCCTCCTACAATGAGCAGTTCTTC.

This clone was picked up one time. The rearrangement joins TRBV5-1 to TRBJ2-7, with TRBD2 matching over 9 bases. Germline CDR1 and CDR2: SGHRS and YFSETQ. V gave up 0 bases and J gave up 5 bases; unmatched junction bases: 6. CDR3 length: 15 amino acids. The CDR3 loop reads CASSLGRGGSHEQYF. For the CDR3, the DNA is TGCGCCAGCAGCTTGGGGCGGGGGGGTTCCCACGAGCAGTACTTC. The full variable domain, with the rest looked up from reference TRBV5-1 and TRBJ2-7, is KAGVTQTPRYLIKTRGQQVTLSCSPISGHRSVSWYQQTPGQGLQFLFEYFSETQRNKGNFPGRFSGRQFSNSRSEMNVSTLELGDSALYLCASSLGRGGSHEQYFGPGTRLTVT.

The V and J genes are TRBV5-6 and TRBJ2-1; D possibly corresponds to TRBD2 (5 bases). The CDR3 totals 13 residues. Per germline, CDR1 SGHDT and CDR2 YYEEEE. V was trimmed by 4 bases and J by 11 bases, leaving 16 bases between them. The CDR3 region is CASSPYILAKQFF. In DNA, the CDR3 is TGTGCCAGCAGCCCGTATATTCTAGCTAAGCAGTTCTTC.

J is TRBJ2-7 and V is TRBV11-2; D is unresolved. Germline V gene lookup returns CDR1 SGHAT and CDR2 FQNNGV. V was trimmed by 3 bases and J by 4 bases, leaving 10 bases between them. The CDR3 has 13 residues. The CDR3 protein is CASSFGLMYEQYF. In DNA, the CDR3 is TGTGCCAGCAGCTTTGGGCTGATGTACGAGCAGTACTTC.

This clone has more than one count but fewer than ten. This rearrangement joins TRBV5-1 to TRBJ2-7, with a possible D match to TRBD2 (5 bases). This CDR3 comprises 13 residues. Trimming shortened V by 0 bases and J by 12 bases, and 16 bases separated the two germline ends. The germline gives CDR1 SGHRS, CDR2 YFSETQ. The CDR3 here is CASSLVGGYGGYF. CDR3 nucleotide sequence: TGCGCCAGCAGCTTGGTGGGCGGATACGGAGGGTACTTC.